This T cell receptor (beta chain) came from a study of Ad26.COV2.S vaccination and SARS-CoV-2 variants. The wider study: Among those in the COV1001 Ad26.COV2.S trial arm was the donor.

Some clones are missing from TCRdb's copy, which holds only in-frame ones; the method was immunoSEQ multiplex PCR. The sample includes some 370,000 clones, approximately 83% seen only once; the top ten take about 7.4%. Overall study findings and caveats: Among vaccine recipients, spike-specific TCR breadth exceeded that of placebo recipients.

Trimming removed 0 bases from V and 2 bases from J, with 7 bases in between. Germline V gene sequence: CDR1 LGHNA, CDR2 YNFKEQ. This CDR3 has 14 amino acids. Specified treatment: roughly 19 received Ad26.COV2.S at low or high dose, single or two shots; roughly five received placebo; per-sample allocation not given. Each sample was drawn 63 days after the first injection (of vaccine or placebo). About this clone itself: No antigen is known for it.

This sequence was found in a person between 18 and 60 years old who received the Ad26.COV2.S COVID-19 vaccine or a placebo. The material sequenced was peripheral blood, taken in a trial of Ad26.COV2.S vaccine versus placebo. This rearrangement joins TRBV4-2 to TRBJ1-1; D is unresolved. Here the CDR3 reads CASSQDLGNTEAFF. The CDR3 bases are TGTGCCAGCAGCCAAGATTTGGGTAACACTGAAGCTTTCTTT.